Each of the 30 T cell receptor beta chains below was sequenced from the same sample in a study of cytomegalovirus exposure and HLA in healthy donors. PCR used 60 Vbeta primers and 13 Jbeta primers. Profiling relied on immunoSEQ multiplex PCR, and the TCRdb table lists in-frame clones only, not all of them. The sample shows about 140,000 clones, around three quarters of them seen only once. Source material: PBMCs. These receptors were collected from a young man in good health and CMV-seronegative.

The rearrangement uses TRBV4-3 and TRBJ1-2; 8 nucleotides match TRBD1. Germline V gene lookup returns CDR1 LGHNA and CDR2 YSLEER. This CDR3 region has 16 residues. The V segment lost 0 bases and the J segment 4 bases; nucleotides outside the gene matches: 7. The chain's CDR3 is CASSQEQGARGYGYTF. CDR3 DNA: TGCGCCAGCAGCCAAGAGCAGGGGGCGCGAGGCTATGGCTACACCTTC.

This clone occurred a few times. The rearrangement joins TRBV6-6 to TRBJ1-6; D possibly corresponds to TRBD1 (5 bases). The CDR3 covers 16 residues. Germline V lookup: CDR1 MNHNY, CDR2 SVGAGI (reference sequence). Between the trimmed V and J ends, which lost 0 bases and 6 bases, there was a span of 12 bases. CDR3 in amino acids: CASSYSMGLFNSPLHF. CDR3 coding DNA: TGTGCCAGCAGTTACTCGATGGGACTGTTTAATTCACCCCTCCACTTT.

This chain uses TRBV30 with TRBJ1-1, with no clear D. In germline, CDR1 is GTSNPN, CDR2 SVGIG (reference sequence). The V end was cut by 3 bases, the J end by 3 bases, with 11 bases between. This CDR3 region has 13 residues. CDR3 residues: CAWSAGRDTEAFF. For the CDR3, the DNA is TGTGCCTGGAGCGCCGGGAGGGACACTGAAGCTTTCTTT.

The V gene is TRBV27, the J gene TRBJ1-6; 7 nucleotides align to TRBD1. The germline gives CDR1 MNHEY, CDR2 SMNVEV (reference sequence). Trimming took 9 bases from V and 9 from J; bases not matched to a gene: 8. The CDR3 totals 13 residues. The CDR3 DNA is TGTGCCAGTTGGAGGGGGCAGGGTTCACCCCTCCACTTT. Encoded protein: CASWRGQGSPLHF.

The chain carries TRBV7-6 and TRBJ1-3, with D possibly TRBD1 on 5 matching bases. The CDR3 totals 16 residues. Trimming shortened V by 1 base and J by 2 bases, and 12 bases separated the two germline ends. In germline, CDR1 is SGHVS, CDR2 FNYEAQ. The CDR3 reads CASSLDWGRAGNTIYF. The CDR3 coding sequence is TGTGCCAGCAGCTTAGATTGGGGCAGGGCTGGAAACACCATATATTTT.

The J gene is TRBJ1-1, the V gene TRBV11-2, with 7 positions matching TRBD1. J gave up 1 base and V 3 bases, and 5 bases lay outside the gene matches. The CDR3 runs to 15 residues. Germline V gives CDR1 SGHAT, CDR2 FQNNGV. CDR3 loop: CASSFTGQTNTEAFF. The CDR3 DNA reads TGTGCCAGCAGCTTTACGGGACAGACGAACACTGAAGCTTTCTTT.

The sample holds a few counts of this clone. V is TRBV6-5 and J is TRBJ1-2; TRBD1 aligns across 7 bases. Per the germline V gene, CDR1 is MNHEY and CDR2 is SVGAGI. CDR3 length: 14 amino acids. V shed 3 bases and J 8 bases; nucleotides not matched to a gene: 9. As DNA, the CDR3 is TGTGCCAGCAGTTATGACAGGGCCTTCTGGGGCTACACCTTC. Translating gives CASSYDRAFWGYTF.

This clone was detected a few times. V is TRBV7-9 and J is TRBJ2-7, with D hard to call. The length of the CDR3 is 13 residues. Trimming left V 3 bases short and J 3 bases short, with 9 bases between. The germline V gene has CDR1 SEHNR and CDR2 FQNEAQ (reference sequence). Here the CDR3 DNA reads TGTGCCAGCAGCTTTGAGGCGGACTACGAGCAGTACTTC. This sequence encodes CASSFEADYEQYF.

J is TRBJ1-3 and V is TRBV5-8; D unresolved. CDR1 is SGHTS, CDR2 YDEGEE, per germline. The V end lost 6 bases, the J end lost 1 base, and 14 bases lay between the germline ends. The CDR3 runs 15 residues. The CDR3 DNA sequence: TGTGCCAGCACCACTTGGCGGGGATCTGGAAACACCATATATTTT. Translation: CASTTWRGSGNTIYF.

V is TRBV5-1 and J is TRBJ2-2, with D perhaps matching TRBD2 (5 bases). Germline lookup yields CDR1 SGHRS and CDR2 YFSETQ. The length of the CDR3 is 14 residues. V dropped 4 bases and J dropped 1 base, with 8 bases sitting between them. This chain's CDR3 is CASSNGGNTGELFF. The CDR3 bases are TGCGCCAGCAGCAACGGAGGGAACACCGGGGAGCTGTTTTTT.

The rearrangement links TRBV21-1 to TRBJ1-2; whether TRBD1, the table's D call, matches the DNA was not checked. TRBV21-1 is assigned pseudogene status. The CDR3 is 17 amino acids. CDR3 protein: CASSKRVRGQVPDGYTF. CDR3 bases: TGTGCCAGCAGCAAACGGGTCAGAGGACAGGTGCCGGATGGCTACACCTTC.

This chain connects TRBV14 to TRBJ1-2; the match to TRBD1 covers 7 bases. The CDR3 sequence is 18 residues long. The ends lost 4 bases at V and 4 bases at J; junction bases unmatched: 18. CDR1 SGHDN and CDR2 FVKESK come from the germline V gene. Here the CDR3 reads CASSPLSSGQSYFYGYTF. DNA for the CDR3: TGTGCCAGCAGCCCATTATCGTCGGGACAGTCATACTTCTATGGCTACACCTTC.

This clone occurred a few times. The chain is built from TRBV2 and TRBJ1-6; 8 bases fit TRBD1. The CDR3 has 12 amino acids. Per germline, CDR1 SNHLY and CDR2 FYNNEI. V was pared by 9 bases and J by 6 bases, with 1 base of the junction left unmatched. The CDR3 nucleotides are TGTGCCAGGGGACAGGTTAATTCACCCCTCCACTTT. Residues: CARGQVNSPLHF.

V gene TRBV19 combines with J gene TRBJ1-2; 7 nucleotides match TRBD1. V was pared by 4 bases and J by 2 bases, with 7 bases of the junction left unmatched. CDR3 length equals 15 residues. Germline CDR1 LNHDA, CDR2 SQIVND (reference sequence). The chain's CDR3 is CASSSRQGGNYGYTF. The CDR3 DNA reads TGTGCCAGTAGTAGTCGACAGGGTGGGAACTATGGCTACACCTTC. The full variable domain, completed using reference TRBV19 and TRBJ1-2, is DGGITQSPKYLFRKEGQNVTLSCEQNLNHDAMYWYRQDPGQGLRLIYYSQIVNDFQKGDIAEGYSVSREKKESFPLTVTSAQKNPTAFYLCASSSRQGGNYGYTFGSGTRLTVV.

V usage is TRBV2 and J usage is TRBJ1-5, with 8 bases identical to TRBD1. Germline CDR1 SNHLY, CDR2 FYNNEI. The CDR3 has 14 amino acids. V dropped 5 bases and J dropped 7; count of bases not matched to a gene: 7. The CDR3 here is CASSTGQGWQPQHF. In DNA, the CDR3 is TGTGCCAGCAGTACCGGACAGGGATGGCAGCCCCAGCATTTT.

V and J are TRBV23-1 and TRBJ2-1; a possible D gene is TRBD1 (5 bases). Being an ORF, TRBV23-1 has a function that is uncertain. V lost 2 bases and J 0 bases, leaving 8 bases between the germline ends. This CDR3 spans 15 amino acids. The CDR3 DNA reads TGCGCCAGCAGTCAAGTCAGGGACTCCTACAATGAGCAGTTCTTC. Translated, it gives CASSQVRDSYNEQFF.

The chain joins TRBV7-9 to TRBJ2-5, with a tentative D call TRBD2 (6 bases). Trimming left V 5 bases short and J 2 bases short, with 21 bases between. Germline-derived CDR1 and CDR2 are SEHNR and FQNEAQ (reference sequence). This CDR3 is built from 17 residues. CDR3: CASSPGLHLALQETQYF. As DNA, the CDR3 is TGTGCCAGCAGCCCAGGACTACACTTAGCATTGCAAGAGACCCAGTACTTC. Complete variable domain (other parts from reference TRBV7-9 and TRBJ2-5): DTGVSQNPRHKITKRGQNVTFRCDPISEHNRLYWYRQTLGQGPEFLTYFQNEAQLEKSRLLSDRFSAERPKGSFSTLEIQRTEQGDSAMYLCASSPGLHLALQETQYFGPGTRLLVL.

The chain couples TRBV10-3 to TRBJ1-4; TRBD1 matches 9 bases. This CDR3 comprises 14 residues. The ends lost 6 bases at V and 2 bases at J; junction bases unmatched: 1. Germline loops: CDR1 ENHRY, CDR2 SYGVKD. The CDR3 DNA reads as TGTGCCATCAGGGGGACAGGGACTAATGAAAAACTGTTTTTT. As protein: CAIRGTGTNEKLFF.

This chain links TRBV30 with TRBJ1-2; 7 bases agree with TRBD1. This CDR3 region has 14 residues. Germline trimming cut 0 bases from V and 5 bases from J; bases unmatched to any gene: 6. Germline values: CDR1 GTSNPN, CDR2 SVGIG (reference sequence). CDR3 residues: CAWSVGRQGYGYTF. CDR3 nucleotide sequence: TGTGCCTGGAGTGTAGGGCGACAGGGTTATGGCTACACCTTC.

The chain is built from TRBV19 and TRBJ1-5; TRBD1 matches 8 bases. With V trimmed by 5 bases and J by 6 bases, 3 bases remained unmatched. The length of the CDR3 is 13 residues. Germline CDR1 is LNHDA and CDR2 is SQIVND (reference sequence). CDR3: CASSEQGGQPQHF. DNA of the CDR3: TGTGCCAGTAGTGAACAGGGGGGTCAGCCCCAGCATTTT.

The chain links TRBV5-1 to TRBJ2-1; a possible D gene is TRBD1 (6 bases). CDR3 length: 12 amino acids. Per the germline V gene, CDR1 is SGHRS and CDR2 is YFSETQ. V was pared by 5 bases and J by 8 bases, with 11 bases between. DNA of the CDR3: TGCGCCAGCAGAGGGGGTTCGGATGAGCAGTTCTTC. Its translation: CASRGGSDEQFF.

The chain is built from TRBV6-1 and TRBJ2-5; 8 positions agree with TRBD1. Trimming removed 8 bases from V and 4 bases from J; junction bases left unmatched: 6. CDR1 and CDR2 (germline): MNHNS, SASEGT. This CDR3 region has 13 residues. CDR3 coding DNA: TGTGCCAGCGAGGACAGGGAGGTAGAGACCCAGTACTTC. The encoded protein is CASEDREVETQYF.

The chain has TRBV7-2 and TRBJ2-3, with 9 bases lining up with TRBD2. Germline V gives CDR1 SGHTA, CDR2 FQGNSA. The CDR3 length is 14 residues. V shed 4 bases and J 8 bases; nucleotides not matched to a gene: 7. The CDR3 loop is CASSSLAGMVTQYF. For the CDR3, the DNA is TGTGCCAGCAGCTCGCTAGCGGGAATGGTTACGCAGTATTTT. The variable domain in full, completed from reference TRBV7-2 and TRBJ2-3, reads GAGVSQSPSNKVTEKGKDVELRCDPISGHTALYWYRQSLGQGLEFLIYFQGNSAPDKSGLPSDRFSAERTGGSVSTLTIQRTQQEDSAVYLCASSSLAGMVTQYFGPGTRLTVL.

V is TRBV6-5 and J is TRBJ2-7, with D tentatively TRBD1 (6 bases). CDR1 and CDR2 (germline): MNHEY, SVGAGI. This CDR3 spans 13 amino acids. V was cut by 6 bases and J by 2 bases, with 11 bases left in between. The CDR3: CASSEQGTYEQYF. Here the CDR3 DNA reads TGTGCCAGCAGCGAACAGGGAACCTACGAGCAGTACTTC.

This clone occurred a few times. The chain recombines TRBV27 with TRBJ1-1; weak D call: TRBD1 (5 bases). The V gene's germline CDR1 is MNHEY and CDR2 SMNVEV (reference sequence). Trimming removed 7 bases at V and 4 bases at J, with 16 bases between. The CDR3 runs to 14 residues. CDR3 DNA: TGTGCCAGCAAAGGGGAAGGGAGGGTCACTGAAGCTTTCTTT. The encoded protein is CASKGEGRVTEAFF.

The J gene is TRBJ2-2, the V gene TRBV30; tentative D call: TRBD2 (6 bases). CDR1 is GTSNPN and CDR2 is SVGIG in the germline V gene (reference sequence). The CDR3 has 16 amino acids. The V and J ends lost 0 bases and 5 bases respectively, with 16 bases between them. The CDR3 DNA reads TGTGCCTGGAGTGTACTTCAGGGCCGGGGGACCGGGGAGCTGTTTTTT. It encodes CAWSVLQGRGTGELFF.

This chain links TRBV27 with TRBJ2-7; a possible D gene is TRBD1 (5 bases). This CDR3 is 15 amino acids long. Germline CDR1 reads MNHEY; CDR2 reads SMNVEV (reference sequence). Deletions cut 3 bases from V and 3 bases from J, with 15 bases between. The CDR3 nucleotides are TGTGCCAGCAGTTTTCTGGGAAAGGGGAACTACGAGCAGTACTTC. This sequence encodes CASSFLGKGNYEQYF.

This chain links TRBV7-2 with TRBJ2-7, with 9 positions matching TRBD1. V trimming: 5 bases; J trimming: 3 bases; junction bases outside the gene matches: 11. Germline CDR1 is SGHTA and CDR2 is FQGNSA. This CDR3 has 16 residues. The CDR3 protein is CASSPRQGGIYYEQYF. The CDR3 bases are TGTGCCAGCAGCCCCAGACAGGGGGGTATCTACTACGAGCAGTACTTC.

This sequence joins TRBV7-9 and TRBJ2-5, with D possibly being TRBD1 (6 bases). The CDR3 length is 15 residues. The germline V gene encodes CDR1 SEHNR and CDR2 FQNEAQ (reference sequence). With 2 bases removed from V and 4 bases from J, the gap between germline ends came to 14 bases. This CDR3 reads CASSLRSGGSETQYF. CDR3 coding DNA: TGTGCCAGCAGCTTAAGGTCTGGGGGCTCAGAGACCCAGTACTTC.

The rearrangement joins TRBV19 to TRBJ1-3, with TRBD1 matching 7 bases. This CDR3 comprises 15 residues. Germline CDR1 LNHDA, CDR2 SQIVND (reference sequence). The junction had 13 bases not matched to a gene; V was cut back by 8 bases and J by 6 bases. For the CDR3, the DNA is TGTGCCAGTGACCAAGAGACAGGGCGTGAAAACACCATATATTTT. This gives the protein CASDQETGRENTIYF.